In its sample, the clone carrying this T cell receptor (beta chain) was seen many times. Its matching antigen is unknown. This record comes from a study of T cells in Graves' hyperthyroidism and ophthalmopathy. Whole-study results and caveats: Researchers report that a 13 V-J model separated ophthalmopathy from stable hyperthyroidism.

RNA transcripts provided the source from which TCR beta CDR3 regions were amplified. A set of HTBI primers served as the primers for a first-round RT-PCR of the TCR CDR3. TCRdb used MiXCR to reprocess the multiplex PCR reads, holding one entry per CDR3 protein. The repertoire consists of around 350,000 distinct CDR3 sequences, with 20% to 30% occurring once and the leading ten covering more than 60%. Orbital computed tomography and thyroid ultrasound, together with serum TRAb and thyroxine and clinical symptoms, were used for diagnoses. Around 10 ml fresh peripheral blood yielded the PBMCs. The sequence was obtained from a man aged 45-60 years with Graves' hyperthyroidism. Sample: blood.

CDR3 sequence (DNA): TGTGCCAGCAGTTACGGGCGGGAGACCACAGATACGCAGTATTTT. The encoded protein is CASSYGRETTDTQYF. The V gene is TRBV6-6, the J gene TRBJ2-3, with TRBD2 matching over 7 bases. The CDR3 spans 15 residues. V gave up 2 bases and J gave up 2 bases; unmatched junction bases: 4. CDR1 and CDR2 (germline): MNHNY, SVGAGI (reference sequence).